This TCR beta chain was recorded in a study of OX40 agonist ivuxolimab in advanced cancers. This clone was detected a few times. There are 14 residues in the CDR3. Looked up from germline, CDR1 is GTSNPN and CDR2 is SVGIG (reference sequence). V lost 4 bases to trimming and J lost 3 bases, with 15 bases between them. The table came from immunoSEQ multiplex PCR; TCRdb's copy has only in-frame clones and leaves some out. The sample lists tens of thousands of clones, 70% to 85% seen once, with about 15% in the top ten. The chain couples TRBV30 to TRBJ2-5, with D possibly called TRBD1 or TRBD2 (5 bases each). Material: CD4+ or CD8+ T cells sorted from blood, obtained in a trial of the OX40 agonist ivuxolimab. The receptor was derived from an adult with an advanced solid tumor such as melanoma, head and neck, liver or kidney cancer. As DNA, the CDR3 is TGTGCCTGGAAGGCATGGGGGTTTGAAGAGACCCAGTACTTC. Translation gives CAWKAWGFEETQYF. Using reference TRBV30 and TRBJ2-5 for the parts outside the CDR3, the full variable domain is SQTIHQWPATLVQPVGSPLSLECTVEGTSNPNLYWYRQAAGRGLQLLFYSVGIGQISSEVPQNLSASRPQDRQFILSSKKLLLSDSGFYLCAWKAWGFEETQYFGPGTRLLVL.